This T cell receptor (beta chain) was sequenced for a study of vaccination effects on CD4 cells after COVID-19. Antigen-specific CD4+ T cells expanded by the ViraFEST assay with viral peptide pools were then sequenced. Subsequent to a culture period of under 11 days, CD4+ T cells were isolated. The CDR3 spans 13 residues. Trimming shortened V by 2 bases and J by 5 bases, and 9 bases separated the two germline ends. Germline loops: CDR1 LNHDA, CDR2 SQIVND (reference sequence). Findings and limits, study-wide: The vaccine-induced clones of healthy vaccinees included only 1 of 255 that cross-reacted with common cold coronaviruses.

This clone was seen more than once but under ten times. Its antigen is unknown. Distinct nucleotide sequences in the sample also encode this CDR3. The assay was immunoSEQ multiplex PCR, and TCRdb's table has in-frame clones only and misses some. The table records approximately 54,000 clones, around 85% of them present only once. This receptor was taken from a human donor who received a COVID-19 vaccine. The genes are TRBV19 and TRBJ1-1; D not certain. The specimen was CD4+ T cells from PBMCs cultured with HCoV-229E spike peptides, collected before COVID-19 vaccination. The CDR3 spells CASSISDRTEAFF. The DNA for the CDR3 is TGTGCCAGTAGTATATCGGACCGGACTGAAGCTTTCTTT.